This T cell receptor (beta chain) was found in a study of blood T cell repertoires in COVID-19. Across the study: Samples of COVID-19 (acute and convalescent) were obtained from the United States, Italy and Spain. PBMCs, B-cell-depleted T cells, or T cells provided the cDNA or gDNA that made up the material.

In the study's own analysis: Quantification of nucleated cells was approximated via reference gene primer amplification. Method: immunoSEQ multiplex PCR; TCRdb's copy keeps in-frame clones and lacks some. Clonal size and the V and J genes are those of that table, whereas D and trimming came from the DNA. The sample contains about 200,000 clones, almost 85% of which appear only once. Sample: peripheral blood. The receptor's source is a woman between 50 and 59 years old with active or convalescent COVID-19.

The CDR3 sequence is CASSPTENYGYTF. For the CDR3, the DNA is TGCGCCAGCAGTCCGACGGAGAACTATGGCTACACCTTC. This chain links TRBV10-1 with TRBJ1-2; D is undetermined. The CDR3 runs to 13 residues. CDR1 is WNHNN, CDR2 SYGVQD, per germline (reference sequence). V was trimmed by 5 bases and J by 2 bases, leaving 9 bases between them.